This T cell receptor (beta chain) was recorded in a study of identical twins. This clonotype has a handful of counts. The antigen remains unidentified. A universal primer site was created by template switching, with the cDNA bearing unique molecular identifiers. Each CDR3 protein is one row after TCRdb ran MiXCR on the 5' RACE reads. The data contain 570,000 or so distinct CDR3 sequences, nearly 10% of them singletons. Study-level findings and limits: Clonotypes of the beta chain that were abundant in cord blood carried fewer insertions (memory repertoires showed none).

These same records also appear under a second study, on yellow fever vaccine responses in identical twins. That investigation notes: Twins showed a vaccine T cell response that reportedly seemed partly convergent, partly personalized.

Sequenced input: PBMCs. This receptor was taken from a woman under 30 in good health.

The CDR3 DNA reads as TGTGCCACCACGAGGGGCAATCAGCCCCAGCATTTT. This codes for CATTRGNQPQHF. The J gene is TRBJ1-5, the V gene TRBV28; D is unclear. This CDR3 region has 12 residues. Looked up from germline, CDR1 is MDHEN and CDR2 is SYDVKM. Trimming took 10 bases from V and 2 from J, leaving 9 bases between them.